Presented here are 18 T cell receptor beta chains from one specimen sequenced in a study of graft-versus-host responses after intestinal transplantation. For these TCRs, the target antigens are not known. The repertoire was sequenced with immunoSEQ multiplex PCR; TCRdb's copy has only in-frame clones and lacks some. This table has about 120,000 clones, 93% appearing once. Sequenced material: unstimulated CD8+ T cells sorted from spleen or lymph node cells, taken before intestinal transplant. All receptors derive from a human donor who received an intestinal transplant.

J is TRBJ2-5 and V is TRBV7-9; 9 bases match TRBD2. Germline V gives CDR1 SEHNR, CDR2 FQNEAQ (reference sequence). The CDR3 runs 18 residues. V lost 1 base, J lost 4 bases, and 13 bases stayed unmatched. CDR3 in amino acids: CASSLVGAIAGVSETQYF. The CDR3 bases are TGTGCCAGCAGCTTAGTGGGGGCGATAGCGGGAGTGTCAGAGACCCAGTACTTC.

The V and J genes are TRBV6-5 and TRBJ2-7; the match to TRBD1 covers 7 bases. This CDR3 spans 16 amino acids. Germline trimming cut 0 bases from V and 1 base from J; bases unmatched to any gene: 6. CDR1 and CDR2 from the germline V gene are MNHEY and SVGAGI. Here the CDR3 reads CASSYSFGTVSYEQYF. CDR3 DNA: TGTGCCAGCAGTTACTCTTTCGGGACAGTTTCCTACGAGCAGTACTTC.

The chain couples TRBV9 to TRBJ2-7; 10 positions match TRBD2. J gave up 0 bases and V 4 bases, and 7 bases lay outside the gene matches. The CDR3 has 16 residues. The V gene's germline CDR1 is SGDLS and CDR2 YYNGEE. CDR3 sequence reads: CASSHVGTSASYEQYF. The CDR3 DNA is TGTGCCAGCAGCCATGTCGGGACTAGCGCCTCCTACGAGCAGTACTTC.

V gene TRBV13 combines with J gene TRBJ1-2; 9 bases map to TRBD1. Germline CDR1 reads PRHDT; CDR2 reads FYEKMQ (reference sequence). The V segment lost 2 bases and the J segment 3 bases; nucleotides outside the gene matches: 4. This CDR3 contains 15 residues. CDR3 residues: CASSLRGDRDYGYTF. In nucleotides, the CDR3 is TGTGCCAGCAGCTTAAGAGGGGACAGGGACTATGGCTACACCTTC.

In DNA, the CDR3 is TGTGCCAGCAGCTCGACCGGGACTCCTAATGAAAAACTGTTTTTT. Protein sequence: CASSSTGTPNEKLFF. The rearrangement uses TRBV7-3 and TRBJ1-4; TRBD1 is a possible D gene (5 bases). The CDR3 is 15 residues long. V lost 4 bases and J 3 bases, leaving 12 bases between the germline ends. CDR1 is SGHTA, CDR2 FQGTGA, per germline.

The sample holds a few counts of this clone. J is TRBJ2-2 and V is TRBV19; no definite D call. Germline CDR1 and CDR2: LNHDA and SQIVND (reference sequence). The CDR3 is 11 residues long. V lost 3 bases, J lost 7 bases, and 3 bases lay in between. CDR3 loop: CASSMNGELFF. CDR3 coding DNA: TGTGCCAGTAGTATGAACGGGGAGCTGTTTTTT.

The chain recombines TRBV27 with TRBJ2-7, with no clear D. Per germline, CDR1 MNHEY and CDR2 SMNVEV (reference sequence). Trimming left V 6 bases short and J 3 bases short, with 12 bases between. This CDR3 contains 13 residues. This chain's CDR3 is CASRLGSNYEQYF. CDR3 in DNA: TGTGCCAGCAGATTAGGGTCTAACTACGAGCAGTACTTC.

The chain combines TRBV9 with TRBJ2-5; 8 bases are a match to TRBD1. The CDR3 contains 17 residues. Germline V lookup: CDR1 SGDLS, CDR2 YYNGEE. Trimming removed 0 bases from V and 3 bases from J; junction bases left unmatched: 10. The CDR3 loop is CASSVEPLDRGEETQYF. CDR3 DNA: TGTGCCAGCAGCGTAGAACCCTTAGACAGGGGAGAAGAGACCCAGTACTTC.

The chain has TRBV7-3 and TRBJ2-1, with 13 bases lining up with TRBD2. Germline V gives CDR1 SGHTA, CDR2 FQGTGA. The CDR3 spans 15 residues. The V segment lost 5 bases and the J segment 5 bases; nucleotides outside the gene matches: 3. The CDR3 coding sequence is TGTGCCAGCAGCCTGGGACTAGCGGGAAACAATGAGCAGTTCTTC. It translates to CASSLGLAGNNEQFF.

The V gene is TRBV6-5, the J gene TRBJ2-7, with D unclear. Germline assignment: CDR1 MNHEY and CDR2 SVGAGI. The CDR3 covers 11 residues. Between the trimmed V and J ends, which lost 0 bases and 6 bases, there was a span of 3 bases. CDR3 loop: CASSYSLEQYF. In DNA form, the CDR3 reads TGTGCCAGCAGTTACTCGCTCGAGCAGTACTTC.

The chain recombines TRBV6-1 with TRBJ1-5, with D possibly TRBD1 on 5 matching bases. The ends were cut back, 1 base at V and 0 bases at J, with 13 bases in the middle. From germline, CDR1 is MNHNS and CDR2 SASEGT. The CDR3 sequence is 17 residues long. The CDR3 loop reads CASSEVGAGYSNQPQHF. CDR3 nucleotide sequence: TGTGCCAGCAGTGAAGTCGGGGCAGGGTATAGCAATCAGCCCCAGCATTTT.

V is TRBV15 and J is TRBJ2-5; D might be TRBD2 (5 bases). Germline V gene sequence: CDR1 LNHNV, CDR2 YYDKDF (reference sequence). The CDR3 loop spans 15 amino acids. V lost 1 base to trimming and J lost 3 bases, with 12 bases between them. Here the CDR3 reads CATSRGPGREETQYF. CDR3 bases: TGTGCCACCAGCAGAGGACCTGGGCGGGAAGAGACCCAGTACTTC.

The rearrangement joins TRBV21-1 to TRBJ2-5. TRBV21-1 is noted as a pseudogene. CDR3 length: 14 residues. CDR3 sequence (DNA): TGTGCCAGCAGCACGAGGGGAAGCCAAAAGACCCAGTACTTC. It encodes CASSTRGSQKTQYF.

This chain joins TRBV7-9 and TRBJ2-3; 11 bases match TRBD1. Per germline, CDR1 SEHNR and CDR2 FQNEAQ (reference sequence). V shed 5 bases and J 3 bases; nucleotides not matched to a gene: 7. The CDR3 sequence is 16 residues long. The CDR3 sequence: CASSADRGPRTDTQYF. The CDR3 DNA follows: TGTGCCAGCAGCGCGGACAGGGGGCCCCGAACAGATACGCAGTATTTT.

This rearrangement joins TRBV19 to TRBJ2-1; TRBD2 matches 8 bases. CDR3 length: 16 residues. V trimming: 8 bases; J trimming: 4 bases; junction bases outside the gene matches: 13. The germline gives CDR1 LNHDA, CDR2 SQIVND (reference sequence). As DNA, the CDR3 is TGTGCCAGTTCCCCCCCGGACGGGAGGGGTTACAATGAGCAGTTCTTC. Its protein product is CASSPPDGRGYNEQFF.

The chain carries TRBV5-6 and TRBJ2-7, with TRBD1 matching over 9 bases. This CDR3 has 14 amino acids. CDR1 SGHDT and CDR2 YYEEEE come from the germline V gene. J was trimmed by 6 bases and V by 0 bases; bases with no gene match: 4. The CDR3 reads CASSLATGGSEQYF. The CDR3 DNA reads as TGTGCCAGCAGCTTGGCTACAGGGGGCAGCGAGCAGTACTTC. Full variable domain (rest looked up from reference TRBV5-6 and TRBJ2-7): DAGVTQSPTHLIKTRGQQVTLRCSPKSGHDTVSWYQQALGQGPQFIFQYYEEEERQRGNFPDRFSGHQFPNYSSELNVNALLLGDSALYLCASSLATGGSEQYFGPGTRLTVT.

This rearrangement joins TRBV6-5 to TRBJ2-1, with a possible D match to TRBD2 (6 bases). With 0 bases removed from V and 5 bases from J, the gap between germline ends came to 11 bases. This CDR3 region has 15 residues. In germline, CDR1 is MNHEY, CDR2 SVGAGI. CDR3 nucleotides: TGTGCCAGCAGTTACTCGGTAGCGGAGGACAATGAGCAGTTCTTC. The encoded protein is CASSYSVAEDNEQFF.

This chain links TRBV15 with TRBJ1-5; D gene unclear. This CDR3 is 15 amino acids long. V gave up 5 bases and J gave up 1 base, with 12 bases separating them. In germline, CDR1 is LNHNV, CDR2 YYDKDF (reference sequence). CDR3 residues: CATSPSLGSNQPQHF. CDR3 coding DNA: TGTGCCACCAGCCCCTCCCTTGGAAGCAATCAGCCCCAGCATTTT.